Listed here are 17 T cell receptor beta chains from one sample, sequenced in a study of CD8 T cells in Susac syndrome. Reverse transcription used roughly 0.45 to 1 ug RNA and random hexamers. TCRdb used MiXCR to reprocess the immunoSEQ multiplex PCR reads, holding one entry per CDR3 protein. The sample shows under 200,000 distinct CDR3 sequences, approximately 95% of them seen only once. Sequencing input: CD4+ T cells from PBMCs. The receptors were sampled from a human donor with Susac syndrome.

The chain couples TRBV5-1 to TRBJ2-3; D is unclear. Germline V gene data show CDR1 as SGHRS and CDR2 as YFSETQ. Trimming took off 0 bases at V and 4 bases at J, with 15 bases between the two ends. The CDR3 covers 16 residues. CDR3 protein: CASSLDGQMGSDTQYF. The CDR3 bases are TGCGCCAGCAGCTTGGATGGGCAAATGGGGTCAGATACGCAGTATTTT. The whole variable domain, remainder taken from reference TRBV5-1 and TRBJ2-3, is KAGVTQTPRYLIKTRGQQVTLSCSPISGHRSVSWYQQTPGQGLQFLFEYFSETQRNKGNFPGRFSGRQFSNSRSEMNVSTLELGDSALYLCASSLDGQMGSDTQYFGPGTRLTVL.

The chain recombines TRBV2 with TRBJ1-3, with D hard to call. V shed 8 bases and J shed 8 bases, with 19 bases lying between them. Germline CDR1 and CDR2: SNHLY and FYNNEI. CDR3 length equals 14 residues. The CDR3 region has the DNA TGTGCCAGCCAACCACCGGGGAACCGATACACCATATATTTT. This codes for CASQPPGNRYTIYF.

This clonotype was recorded once. This chain connects TRBV30 to TRBJ1-6, with 7 bases identical to TRBD1. The CDR3 covers 12 residues. Germline CDR1 is GTSNPN and CDR2 is SVGIG (reference sequence). With V trimmed by 5 bases and J by 7 bases, 2 bases remained unmatched. The CDR3 protein is CAWDRENSPLHF. As DNA, the CDR3 is TGTGCCTGGGACAGGGAGAATTCACCCCTCCACTTT.

This clonotype was counted once. The V call is TRBV11-2, the J call TRBJ1-1, with D unresolved. The germline gives CDR1 SGHAT, CDR2 FQNNGV. Trimming took off 0 bases at V and 2 bases at J, with 4 bases between the two ends. This CDR3 comprises 13 residues. CDR3 sequence (DNA): TGTGCCAGCAGCTTAGAGTCCAACACTGAAGCTTTCTTT. Its protein product is CASSLESNTEAFF. The full variable domain, with the rest looked up from reference TRBV11-2 and TRBJ1-1, is EAGVAQSPRYKIIEKRQSVAFWCNPISGHATLYWYQQILGQGPKLLIQFQNNGVVDDSQLPKDRFSAERLKGVDSTLKIQPAKLEDSAVYLCASSLESNTEAFFGQGTRLTVV.

The chain uses TRBV6-2 or TRBV6-3 and TRBJ2-2, with 9 bases aligning to TRBD1. CDR3 length: 16 residues. CDR1 MNHEY and CDR2 SVGEGT come from the germline V gene. Trimming cost V 4 bases and J 6 bases; bases outside gene matches: 9. CDR3 amino acids: CASSFRFYRGPGELFF. CDR3 DNA: TGTGCCAGCAGTTTCCGTTTTTACAGGGGGCCCGGGGAGCTGTTTTTT.

The chain couples TRBV7-3 to TRBJ2-5; 8 nucleotides line up with TRBD2. Germline lookup yields CDR1 SGHTA and CDR2 FQGTGA. Germline trimming cut 1 base from V and 0 bases from J; bases unmatched to any gene: 4. CDR3 length: 16 amino acids. The CDR3 spells CASSLMGGGNQETQYF. In DNA, the CDR3 is TGTGCCAGCAGCTTAATGGGCGGGGGGAACCAAGAGACCCAGTACTTC.

The V and J genes are TRBV20-1 and TRBJ1-1; possibly TRBD1 for D (6 bases). The CDR3 covers 15 residues. Germline V gives CDR1 DFQATT, CDR2 SNEGSKA (reference sequence). The ends were cut back, 0 bases at V and 1 base at J, with 12 bases in the middle. The CDR3 loop reads CSARDPGQPNTEAFF. CDR3 DNA sequence: TGCAGTGCTAGAGACCCCGGACAGCCGAACACTGAAGCTTTCTTT.

The V and J genes are TRBV20-1 and TRBJ1-2; D uncertain. CDR3 size: 11 residues. Looked up from germline, CDR1 is DFQATT and CDR2 is SNEGSKA (reference sequence). The germline V and J ends were trimmed by 4 bases and 12 bases, with 15 bases remaining between them. The CDR3, as DNA: TGCAGTGCTACAGAGTTGCAAGCAGACACCTTC. This gives the protein CSATELQADTF.

The chain uses TRBV6-5 and TRBJ2-4; either TRBD1 or TRBD2 may fit D (6 bases each). This CDR3 has 16 amino acids. Germline loops: CDR1 MNHEY, CDR2 SVGAGI. V lost 2 bases and J lost 6, with 17 bases in between. The CDR3 reads CASSYQGGIGGNIQYF. DNA for the CDR3: TGTGCCAGCAGTTACCAGGGAGGTATAGGGGGAAACATTCAGTACTTC.

This chain joins TRBV18 and TRBJ1-1; 7 nucleotides line up with TRBD1. This CDR3 is built from 15 residues. Germline CDR1 reads KGHSH; CDR2 reads LQKENI. With 5 bases clipped from V and 0 bases from J, the junction kept 6 bases outside the gene matches. CDR3 region: CASSTQGTVNTEAFF. CDR3 sequence (DNA): TGTGCCAGCTCAACTCAAGGGACAGTGAACACTGAAGCTTTCTTT.

The J gene is TRBJ1-1, the V gene TRBV6-6, with unresolved D. Trimming took off 0 bases at V and 3 bases at J, with 11 bases between the two ends. From germline, CDR1 is MNHNY and CDR2 SVGAGI (reference sequence). The length of the CDR3 is 15 residues. The CDR3 bases are TGTGCCAGCAGTTACTCGGGCGGCTCAGACACTGAAGCTTTCTTT. Encoded protein: CASSYSGGSDTEAFF.

The V and J genes are TRBV29-1 and TRBJ2-7, with D tentatively TRBD2 (5 bases). CDR3 size: 14 residues. V lost 7 bases and J 2 bases, leaving 18 bases between the germline ends. CDR1 is SQVTM, CDR2 ANQGSEA, per germline. CDR3 amino acids: CSAKTEVGTYEQYF. CDR3 bases: TGCAGCGCCAAGACTGAGGTCGGGACCTACGAGCAGTACTTC.

This clonotype was recorded only once. V and J are TRBV6-5 and TRBJ1-5, with TRBD1 as a possible D gene (6 bases). The CDR3 consists of 14 residues. Trimming removed 4 bases from V and 3 bases from J, with 10 bases in between. Per germline, CDR1 MNHEY and CDR2 SVGAGI. CDR3 sequence (DNA): TGTGCCAGCAGTTTCAGGGGCATCAATCAGCCCCAGCATTTT. It is translated as CASSFRGINQPQHF.

V and J are TRBV4-2 and TRBJ2-7; 9 bases line up with TRBD2. The ends lost 0 bases at V and 0 bases at J; junction bases unmatched: 6. The length of the CDR3 is 17 residues. Germline assignment: CDR1 LGHNA and CDR2 YNFKEQ. DNA of the CDR3: TGTGCCAGCAGCCAAGAGCCGACTAGCGGATACTCCTACGAGCAGTACTTC. Its protein is CASSQEPTSGYSYEQYF.

The genes are TRBV5-4 and TRBJ1-2, with 10 bases fitting TRBD1. The CDR3 totals 13 residues. Trimming cost V 4 bases and J 6 bases; bases outside gene matches: 3. Germline lookup yields CDR1 SGHNT and CDR2 YYREEE (reference sequence). The CDR3 region has the DNA TGTGCCAGCAGCCCCGGGACAGGGGATGGCTACACCTTC. Translation gives CASSPGTGDGYTF.

The DNA of the CDR3 is TGTGCCAGTTTGACAGATCCGCGAACGCAGTATTTT. It codes for CASLTDPRTQYF. V is TRBV12-3 or TRBV12-4 and J is TRBJ2-3, with D maybe TRBD1 (5 bases). Trimming pared 9 bases from V and 9 bases from J, leaving 16 bases between. The length of the CDR3 is 12 residues.

The J gene is TRBJ2-1, the V gene TRBV12-3 or TRBV12-4, with 10 positions matching TRBD1. CDR3 length: 15 amino acids. The V gene end was trimmed by 2 bases and the J gene end by 6 bases; junction bases not matched to a gene: 4. CDR3 amino acids: CASSLPGQGSNEQFF. DNA of the CDR3: TGTGCCAGCAGTTTACCGGGACAGGGGAGCAATGAGCAGTTCTTC.